This T cell receptor beta chain was recorded in a study of OX40 agonist ivuxolimab in advanced cancers. Trimming removed 7 bases from V and 7 bases from J, with 17 bases in between. Germline V CDR1 and CDR2: SEHNR, FQNEAQ (reference sequence). The CDR3 is made up of 14 amino acids. Clones were read by immunoSEQ multiplex PCR, and TCRdb kept only the in-frame ones, dropping some. The sample holds fewer than 80,000 clones, 80% to 90% seen once. This sequence originates from an adult with an advanced solid tumor such as melanoma, head and neck, liver or kidney cancer. The material was CD4+ or CD8+ T cells sorted from blood, obtained in a trial of the OX40 agonist ivuxolimab. V usage is TRBV7-9 and J usage is TRBJ2-1; possible D gene TRBD1, 6 bases. The CDR3 DNA reads as TGTGCCAGCACCTCTCAGGGGCCTCTTAATGAGCAGTTCTTC. Translated, it gives CASTSQGPLNEQFF.